This TCR beta chain was captured by sequencing in a study of vaccination effects on CD4 cells after COVID-19. As for the study in general: Participants received two doses of either the BNT162b2 or mRNA-1273 vaccine.

The V segment lost 5 bases and the J segment 3 bases; nucleotides outside the gene matches: 5. Germline-derived CDR1 and CDR2 are SEHNR and FQNEAQ (reference sequence). The CDR3 is 15 residues long. Culture lasted around eleven days before CD4+ T cell isolation. A half-volume exchange with IL-2 medium occurred on days 3 and 7. Notes on the study in general: Healthy vaccinees' vaccine-induced clones included only 1 of 255 cross-reacting with common cold coronaviruses.

This clone came up a few times. Its antigen remains unknown. Libraries were prepared by immunoSEQ multiplex PCR; TCRdb keeps only in-frame clonotypes and omits some of them. The table includes roughly 40,000 clones, 55% to 80% detected once. The input for sequencing was CD4+ T cells from PBMCs cultured without peptide, taken before COVID-19 vaccination. This sequence joins TRBV7-9 and TRBJ1-1; 11 bases line up with TRBD1. This TCR was recovered from a human donor who received a COVID-19 vaccine. The CDR3, as DNA: TGTGCCAGCAGCCAGGGACAGGGGGTTTACACTGAAGCTTTCTTT. Amino acid sequence: CASSQGQGVYTEAFF.